Each of the 24 T cell receptor beta chains below was sequenced from the same sample in a study of PD-L1 blockade in urothelial cancer. Profiling relied on immunoSEQ multiplex PCR, and the TCRdb table lists in-frame clones only, not all of them. In the table there are 70,000 to 90,000 clones, 82% of which are singletons. The starting material was PBMCs, obtained around atezolizumab (anti-PD-L1) treatment. These receptors were obtained from a man aged 70 or older with urothelial cancer.

The V gene is TRBV7-6, the J gene TRBJ2-6, with D unclear. This CDR3 is 16 amino acids long. Trimming left V 0 bases short and J 0 bases short, with 6 bases between. Looked up from germline, CDR1 is SGHVS and CDR2 is FNYEAQ. In DNA, the CDR3 is TGTGCCAGCAGCTTAGCCGGGTACTCTGGGGCCAACGTCCTGACTTTC. As protein: CASSLAGYSGANVLTF.

The chain recombines TRBV6-6 with TRBJ1-5; the D is unclear. The CDR3 length is 14 residues. Trimming shortened V by 5 bases and J by 3 bases, and 11 bases separated the two germline ends. Looked up from germline, CDR1 is MNHNY and CDR2 is SVGAGI (reference sequence). CDR3 sequence reads: CASSRTSYNQPQHF. The CDR3 nucleotides read TGTGCCAGCAGTAGAACAAGTTACAATCAGCCCCAGCATTTT.

The chain uses TRBV6-5 and TRBJ1-4, with D hard to call. V was clipped by 6 bases and J by 3 bases, with 11 bases between them. Per germline, CDR1 MNHEY and CDR2 SVGAGI. CDR3 length equals 14 residues. CDR3 sequence reads: CASSSTTANEKLFF. CDR3 bases: TGTGCCAGCAGCTCCACTACGGCTAATGAAAAACTGTTTTTT.

This clone was detected once. CDR3 coding DNA: TGTGCCTGGAATACGGGGTTGGGCGAGCAGTACTTC. It specifies CAWNTGLGEQYF. The chain employs TRBV30 and TRBJ2-7; weak D call: TRBD2 (5 bases). V shed 4 bases and J shed 6 bases, with 13 bases lying between them. CDR3 length equals 12 residues. CDR1 and CDR2 from the germline V gene are GTSNPN and SVGIG (reference sequence).

V gene TRBV5-5 combines with J gene TRBJ1-2, with a possible D match to TRBD1 (5 bases). The V end was cut by 0 bases, the J end by 1 base, with 10 bases between. This CDR3 has 15 amino acids. CDR1 and CDR2 from the germline V gene are SGHKS and YYEKEE (reference sequence). For the CDR3, the DNA is TGTGCCAGCAGCTTGGCGACAGATTTTAACTATGGCTACACCTTC. Residues: CASSLATDFNYGYTF.

The rearrangement joins TRBV6-5 to TRBJ1-2; D possibly corresponds to TRBD1 (6 bases). V dropped 4 bases and J dropped 4 bases, with 10 bases sitting between them. Germline assignment: CDR1 MNHEY and CDR2 SVGAGI. CDR3 length: 13 residues. The CDR3 bases are TGTGCCAGCAGTTCCACGGACAGCTATGGCTACACCTTC. It is translated as CASSSTDSYGYTF.

This clone showed up just once. The CDR3 region is CASSKHKTTNEKLFF. The CDR3 DNA reads as TGTGCCAGCAGTAAACACAAGACAACTAATGAAAAACTGTTTTTT. V gene TRBV27 combines with J gene TRBJ1-4, with no clear D. V shed 5 bases and J shed 0 bases, with 10 bases lying between them. There are 15 residues in the CDR3. Looked up from germline, CDR1 is MNHEY and CDR2 is SMNVEV (reference sequence). The entire variable domain, with the rest obtained from reference TRBV27 and TRBJ1-4, is as follows: EAQVTQNPRYLITVTGKKLTVTCSQNMNHEYMSWYRQDPGLGLRQIYYSMNVEVTDKGDVPEGYKVSRKEKRNFPLILESPSPNQTSLYFCASSKHKTTNEKLFFGSGTQLSVL.

This clone was observed a handful of times. V usage is TRBV19 and J usage is TRBJ2-7, with D perhaps TRBD2 (5 bases). The germline CDR1 and CDR2 sequences are LNHDA and SQIVND (reference sequence). The ends were cut back, 3 bases at V and 1 base at J, with 10 bases in the middle. The CDR3 extends over 14 amino acids. The CDR3 sequence: CASSIGIRSYEQYF. The CDR3 bases are TGTGCCAGTAGTATCGGGATCAGATCCTACGAGCAGTACTTC.

The chain joins TRBV7-2 to TRBJ2-4, with 7 bases identical to TRBD2. The trim removed 4 bases at V and 7 bases at J, leaving 10 bases unmatched. Germline CDR1 is SGHTA and CDR2 is FQGNSA. The CDR3 consists of 15 residues. CDR3 sequence (DNA): TGTGCCAGCAGCTCACTCCCGTCCGGGGGGAACATTCAGTACTTC. Protein sequence: CASSSLPSGGNIQYF. Supplemented by reference TRBV7-2 and TRBJ2-4, the full variable domain reads GAGVSQSPSNKVTEKGKDVELRCDPISGHTALYWYRQSLGQGLEFLIYFQGNSAPDKSGLPSDRFSAERTGGSVSTLTIQRTQQEDSAVYLCASSSLPSGGNIQYFGAGTRLSVL.

CDR3 nucleotide sequence: TGTGCCAGCAGCCCGAAGAGGGTCGGGACCCAGTACTTC. Translated, it gives CASSPKRVGTQYF. The chain carries TRBV7-7 and TRBJ2-5, with D possibly matching TRBD2 (5 bases). Between the trimmed V and J ends, which lost 5 bases and 7 bases, there was a span of 14 bases. The CDR3 runs to 13 residues. From germline, CDR1 is SSHAT and CDR2 FNYEAQ (reference sequence).

The chain employs TRBV18 and TRBJ1-6; TRBD1 aligns across 7 bases. CDR3 length: 14 residues. Germline-derived CDR1 and CDR2 are KGHSH and LQKENI. V lost 2 bases and J lost 10; bases outside the gene matches: 5. As DNA, the CDR3 is TGTGCCAGCTCACCAGACAGGGACGTCTCACCCCTCCACTTT. Translated: CASSPDRDVSPLHF.

The DNA of the CDR3 is TGTGCCAGCAGTTCACAGGGAATTCTTGGCTACACCTTC. It is translated as CASSSQGILGYTF. This chain uses TRBV6-5 with TRBJ1-2, with D perhaps matching TRBD1 (6 bases). In germline, CDR1 is MNHEY, CDR2 SVGAGI. The V end lost 4 bases, the J end lost 7 bases, and 13 bases lay between the germline ends. The CDR3 extends over 13 amino acids.

This chain uses TRBV6-5 with TRBJ2-5; 7 bases line up with TRBD2. The CDR3 has 15 amino acids. CDR1 and CDR2 from the germline V gene are MNHEY and SVGAGI. V trimming: 3 bases; J trimming: 5 bases; junction bases outside the gene matches: 9. The DNA for the CDR3 is TGTGCCAGCAGTTATAGCGGGTCCCCCGGGGAGACCCAGTACTTC. Translated, it gives CASSYSGSPGETQYF.

This clone was detected once. The CDR3 is CASSLGQQETQYF. The CDR3 nucleotides are TGCGCCAGCAGCTTGGGACAGCAAGAGACCCAGTACTTC. The chain employs TRBV5-1 and TRBJ2-5; possible D gene TRBD1, 5 bases. CDR1 is SGHRS, CDR2 YFSETQ, per germline. V was trimmed by 0 bases and J by 2 bases, leaving 5 bases between them. There are 13 residues in the CDR3.

This CDR3 is CASSYTGGADGNTIYF. CDR3 sequence (DNA): TGTGCCAGCAGTTATACAGGGGGCGCAGATGGAAACACCATATATTTT. The rearrangement uses TRBV6-6 and TRBJ1-3; 9 positions agree with TRBD1. V was pared by 3 bases and J by 3 bases, with 6 bases of the junction left unmatched. The CDR3 has 16 residues. The germline V gene encodes CDR1 MNHNY and CDR2 SVGAGI (reference sequence).

The chain is built from TRBV25-1 and TRBJ1-3; 8 bases agree with TRBD1. Trimming removed 6 bases from V and 7 bases from J; junction bases left unmatched: 11. This CDR3 is 15 amino acids long. CDR1 MGHDK and CDR2 SYGVNS come from the germline V gene. The CDR3: CASSETGDLRNTIYF. In DNA, the CDR3 is TGTGCCAGCAGCGAGACAGGGGATTTGCGGAACACCATATATTTT.

This clone was seen just once. This chain connects TRBV29-1 to TRBJ2-3, with 7 bases identical to TRBD2. Germline V gene lookup returns CDR1 SQVTM and CDR2 ANQGSEA. The junction had 2 bases not matched to a gene; V was cut back by 5 bases and J by 3 bases. The CDR3 runs 12 residues. The CDR3 region has the DNA TGCAGCGTTAAACTAGCGACAGATACGCAGTATTTT. This gives the protein CSVKLATDTQYF.

The genes are TRBV21-1 and TRBJ2-1; the D call of TRBD1 is as the table states it, not checked on the DNA. TRBV21-1 is an annotated pseudogene. The CDR3 length is 17 residues. The CDR3 is CASSKVSEEASQGEQFF. CDR3 nucleotides: TGTGCCAGCAGCAAAGTGAGTGAAGAGGCTAGTCAGGGTGAGCAGTTCTTC.

V gene TRBV6-5 combines with J gene TRBJ2-7, with D perhaps matching TRBD1 (6 bases). The CDR3 loop spans 16 amino acids. The germline V gene has CDR1 MNHEY and CDR2 SVGAGI. The ends were cut back, 2 bases at V and 2 bases at J, with 16 bases in the middle. CDR3 residues: CASSYPRGRGTYEQYF. The CDR3 region has the DNA TGTGCCAGCAGTTACCCCCGGGGCAGGGGAACCTACGAGCAGTACTTC.

This rearrangement joins TRBV19 to TRBJ2-1; a weak D match, TRBD2 (6 bases). This CDR3 contains 13 residues. CDR1 LNHDA and CDR2 SQIVND come from the germline V gene (reference sequence). The germline V and J ends were trimmed by 7 bases and 9 bases, with 16 bases remaining between them. The CDR3 coding sequence is TGTGCCAGTAACTTCGGGAGACGCGGTGAGCAGTTCTTC. It codes for CASNFGRRGEQFF.

This clone was observed a few times. V and J are TRBV11-2 and TRBJ2-7, with D tentatively TRBD2 (6 bases). This CDR3 has 14 amino acids. Per germline, CDR1 SGHAT and CDR2 FQNNGV. V dropped 3 bases and J dropped 4 bases, with 13 bases sitting between them. This chain's CDR3 is CASSLGSGRYEQYF. In nucleotides, the CDR3 is TGTGCCAGCAGCTTGGGTTCAGGGAGGTACGAGCAGTACTTC.

This clone was counted only a few times. V gene TRBV7-2 combines with J gene TRBJ1-4; D gene ambiguous. Germline CDR1 is SGHTA and CDR2 is FQGNSA. This CDR3 has 14 amino acids. V was cut by 5 bases and J by 8 bases, with 15 bases left in between. This CDR3 reads CASSIGLGEEKLFF. DNA for the CDR3: TGTGCCAGCAGCATAGGACTCGGGGAAGAAAAACTGTTTTTT.

This sequence joins TRBV18 and TRBJ1-2; 11 positions match TRBD1. V shed 3 bases, J shed 6 bases, and the junction held 12 bases outside the gene matches. CDR1 and CDR2 from the germline V gene are KGHSH and LQKENI. The CDR3 is made up of 17 amino acids. This CDR3 reads CASSPLVGQGVIDGYTF. The CDR3 coding sequence is TGTGCCAGCTCACCCTTAGTGGGACAGGGGGTAATAGATGGCTACACCTTC.

The CDR3 sequence is CASSRQFQETQYF. CDR3 nucleotide sequence: TGTGCCAGCAGTCGACAGTTCCAAGAGACCCAGTACTTC. The chain recombines TRBV2 with TRBJ2-5; the D gene is possibly TRBD1 (5 bases). Trimming removed 5 bases at V and 1 base at J, with 8 bases between. The CDR3 is made up of 13 amino acids. CDR1 and CDR2 from the germline V gene are SNHLY and FYNNEI.